This T cell receptor beta chain was sequenced during a study of cytomegalovirus exposure and HLA in healthy donors. Whole-study results and caveats: Being productive about 87% or about 30% of the time was typical of most TCR beta V segments in an earlier analysis. A classifier reportedly called cytomegalovirus status with high sensitivity and specificity.

CDR1 and CDR2 from the germline V gene are LGHNA and YSLEER. The length of the CDR3 is 15 residues. Germline trimming cut 4 bases from V and 4 bases from J; bases unmatched to any gene: 6. A remark on this clone: What it binds is not known.

The PCR ran on 60 Vbeta and 13 Jbeta primers. Measured with immunoSEQ multiplex PCR; TCRdb has only the in-frame clones, and not every one. The sample lists roughly 190,000 clones, about 88% occurring once. The J gene is TRBJ1-2, the V gene TRBV4-3; 10 bases map to TRBD1. Sequencing was done on a sample of PBMCs. This clonotype originated in a young woman in good health and CMV-seronegative. In nucleotides, the CDR3 is TGCGCCAGCAGCCGCTGGACAGGGGGAACCTATGGCTACACCTTC. Translating gives CASSRWTGGTYGYTF.